The sequence of this T cell receptor beta chain was determined in a study of T cells after yellow fever vaccination. Trimming cost V 6 bases and J 5 bases, with 9 bases left between them. The CDR3 runs 12 residues. Study outcomes and limitations: A minor fraction of clonotypes spanned both CD4 and CD8 compartments. Primary-vaccination clones mostly resurfaced post-booster (about 95% CD4, 75% to 90% CD8). In FACS-sorted repertoires, abundant clonotypes from the bulk population could appear as contaminants.

This clonotype has at least ten counts. Its antigen is undetermined. A single record per CDR3 protein comes from TCRdb applying MiXCR to the 5' RACE reads. The table has hundreds of thousands of distinct CDR3 sequences, around 10% seen once. The chain carries TRBV12-3 or TRBV12-4 and TRBJ2-3; D may be TRBD1 (6 bases). The TCR was taken from a man younger than 35 who received the YFV17D yellow fever vaccine. The specimen was CD4+ T cells sorted from PBMCs, collected 5 days after the yellow fever booster vaccination. Here the CDR3 reads CASSPGVDTQYF. In nucleotides, the CDR3 is TGTGCCAGCAGCCCAGGGGTAGATACGCAGTATTTT.